This T cell receptor (beta chain) was observed in a study of CD8+ T cells in alopecia areata. Extracted from the samples, RNA was reverse transcribed into cDNA to serve as the sequencing template. TCRdb's copy holds only in-frame clones and misses some; the assay was immunoSEQ multiplex PCR. The data contain about 180,000 clones, less than 80% of them singletons. The length of the CDR3 is 15 residues. Germline trimming cut 6 bases from V and 0 bases from J; bases unmatched to any gene: 6. From germline, CDR1 is SGHVS and CDR2 FNYEAQ. This chain connects TRBV7-6 to TRBJ2-3, with TRBD2 identical over 7 bases. Specimen: CD8+ T cells sorted from blood, collected at week 0. The origin of this receptor is a human donor with alopecia areata. CDR3 DNA: TGTGCCAGCAGTTCCCTGGGGGGGAGCACAGATACGCAGTATTTT. Amino acids: CASSSLGGSTDTQYF.